The clone carrying this T cell receptor beta chain has a handful of counts. The sample belongs to a study of blood T cell repertoires in COVID-19. About the study: Collection of acute and convalescent COVID-19 samples took place in the United States, Italy and Spain.

V was trimmed by 4 bases and J by 7 bases, leaving 10 bases between them. Germline V lookup: CDR1 MNHEY, CDR2 SVGAGI. The CDR3 has 12 amino acids. The assay was immunoSEQ multiplex PCR, and TCRdb's table has in-frame clones only and misses some. The sample lists about 160,000 clones; around 84% were seen once. The sequence was obtained from a human donor with acute or convalescent COVID-19. The donor label of this sample is uncertain. Sequencing used peripheral blood. The gene calls are TRBV6-5 and TRBJ1-1; D possibly corresponds to TRBD1 (5 bases). CDR3 protein: CASSSRGLEAFF. CDR3 nucleotide sequence: TGTGCCAGCAGTTCAAGGGGCCTTGAAGCTTTCTTT.